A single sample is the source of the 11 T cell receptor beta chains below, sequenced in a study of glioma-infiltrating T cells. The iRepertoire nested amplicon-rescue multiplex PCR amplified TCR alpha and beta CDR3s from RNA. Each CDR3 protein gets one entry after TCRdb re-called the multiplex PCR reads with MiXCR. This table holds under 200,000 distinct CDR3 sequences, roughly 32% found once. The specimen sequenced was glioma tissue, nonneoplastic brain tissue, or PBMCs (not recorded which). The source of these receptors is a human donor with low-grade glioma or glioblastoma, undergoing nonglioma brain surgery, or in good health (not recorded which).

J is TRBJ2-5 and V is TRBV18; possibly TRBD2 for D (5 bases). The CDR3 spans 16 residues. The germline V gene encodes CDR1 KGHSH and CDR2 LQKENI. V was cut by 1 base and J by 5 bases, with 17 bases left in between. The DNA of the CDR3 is TGTGCCAGCTCACCACGGGGAGCAAAGTCCACGGAGACCCAGTACTTC. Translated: CASSPRGAKSTETQYF.

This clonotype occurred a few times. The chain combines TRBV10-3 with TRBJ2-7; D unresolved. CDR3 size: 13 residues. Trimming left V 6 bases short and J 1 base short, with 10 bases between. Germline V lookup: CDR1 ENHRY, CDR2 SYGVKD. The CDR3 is CAIRTSASYEQYF. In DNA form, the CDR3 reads TGTGCCATCAGAACGTCCGCTTCCTACGAGCAGTACTTC.

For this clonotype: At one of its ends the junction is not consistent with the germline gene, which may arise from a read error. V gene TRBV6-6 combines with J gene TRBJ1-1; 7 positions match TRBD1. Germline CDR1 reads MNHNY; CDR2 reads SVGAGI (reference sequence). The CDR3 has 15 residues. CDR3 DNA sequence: TGTGCCAGTAGTTACTCGAGACAGGGTGACACTAAAGCTTTCTTT. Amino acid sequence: CASSYSRQGDTKAFF.

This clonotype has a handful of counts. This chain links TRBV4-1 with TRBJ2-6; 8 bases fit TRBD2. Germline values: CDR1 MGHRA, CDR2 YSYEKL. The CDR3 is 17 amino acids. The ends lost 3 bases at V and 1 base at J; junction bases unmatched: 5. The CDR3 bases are TGCGCCAGCAGCCACCCCCGGGAGGGATCTGGGGCCAACGTCCTGACTTTC. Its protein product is CASSHPREGSGANVLTF.

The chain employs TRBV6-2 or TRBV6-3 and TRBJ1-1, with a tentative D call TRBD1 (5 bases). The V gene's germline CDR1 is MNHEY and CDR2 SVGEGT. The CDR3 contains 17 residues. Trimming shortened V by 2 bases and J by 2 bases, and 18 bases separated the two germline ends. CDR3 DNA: TGTGCCAGCAGTTACAGTTGGGACCTTAATATTAACACTGAAGCTTTCTTT. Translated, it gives CASSYSWDLNINTEAFF.

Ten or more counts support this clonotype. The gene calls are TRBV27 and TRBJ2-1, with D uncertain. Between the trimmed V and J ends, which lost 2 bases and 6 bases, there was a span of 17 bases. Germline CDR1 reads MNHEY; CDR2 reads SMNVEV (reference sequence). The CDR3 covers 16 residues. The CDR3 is CASSLIGWEALNEQFF. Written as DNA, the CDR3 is TGTGCCAGCAGTTTAATAGGCTGGGAAGCCCTCAATGAGCAGTTCTTC.

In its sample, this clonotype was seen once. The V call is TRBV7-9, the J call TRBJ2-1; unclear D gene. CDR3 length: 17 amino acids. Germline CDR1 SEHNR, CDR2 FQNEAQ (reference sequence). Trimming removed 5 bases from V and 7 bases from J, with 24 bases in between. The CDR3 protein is CASSLPRSYPMGNEQFF. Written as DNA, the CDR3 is TGTGCCAGCAGCCTCCCTAGGTCCTACCCAATGGGGAATGAGCAGTTCTTC.

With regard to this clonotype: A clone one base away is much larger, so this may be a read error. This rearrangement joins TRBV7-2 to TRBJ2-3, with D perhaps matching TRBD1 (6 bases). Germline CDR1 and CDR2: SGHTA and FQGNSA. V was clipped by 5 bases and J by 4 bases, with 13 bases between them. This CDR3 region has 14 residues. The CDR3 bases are TGTGCCAGCAGCCAGGGGCGAGCCCCAGATACGCAGTATTTT. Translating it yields CASSQGRAPDTQYF.

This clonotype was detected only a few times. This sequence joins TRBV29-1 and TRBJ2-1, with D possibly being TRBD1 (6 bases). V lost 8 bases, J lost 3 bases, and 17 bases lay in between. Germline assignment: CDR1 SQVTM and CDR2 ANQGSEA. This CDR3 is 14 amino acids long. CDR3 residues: CSSYPGQIYNEQFF. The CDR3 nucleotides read TGCAGCTCATATCCGGGACAAATCTACAATGAGCAGTTCTTC.

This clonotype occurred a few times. DNA for the CDR3: TGCGCCAGCAGCCCGCAGCCACAGGGGGCGAACACCGGGGAGCTGTTTTTT. Encoded protein: CASSPQPQGANTGELFF. The V and J genes are TRBV5-1 and TRBJ2-2; 8 nucleotides agree with TRBD1. Germline V gene data show CDR1 as SGHRS and CDR2 as YFSETQ. The CDR3 spans 17 residues. Losses at the gene ends were 4 bases for V and 0 bases for J; bases not matched to a gene: 8.

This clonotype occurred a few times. Written as DNA, the CDR3 is TGTGCCAGCAGCCTTGGACAGGGACTAGCCAAAAACATTCAGTACTTC. It translates to CASSLGQGLAKNIQYF. This rearrangement joins TRBV14 to TRBJ2-4; 8 bases fit TRBD1. This CDR3 is 16 amino acids long. The V gene end was trimmed by 4 bases and the J gene end by 0 bases; junction bases not matched to a gene: 5. Germline CDR1 and CDR2: SGHDN and FVKESK. Variable domain in full (rest from reference TRBV14 and TRBJ2-4): EAGVTQFPSHSVIEKGQTVTLRCDPISGHDNLYWYRRVMGKEIKFLLHFVKESKQDESGMPNNRFLAERTGGTYSTLKVQPAELEDSGVYFCASSLGQGLAKNIQYFGAGTRLSVL.